This TCR beta chain was observed in a study of T-cell reconstitution after alpha-beta-depleted transplantation in children. Study-level points and caveats: Newly generated T cells supplied most T-cell counts and diversity one year post-transplant. Day-60 TCRbeta diversity that was high in some patients was derived from surviving recipient T cells and thymic progenitors. Several hundred expanded graft clones reportedly gave rise to the alpha-beta T cells present about two months after transplant.

This CDR3 is 17 amino acids long. Trimming took off 3 bases at V and 0 bases at J, with 17 bases between the two ends. Notes on this clonotype: The antigen is unknown.

Unique molecular identifiers were used to barcode this TCRbeta library. TCRdb reprocessed the PCR reads via MiXCR and lists one record per CDR3 protein. The table lists around 960,000 distinct CDR3 sequences, about 26% of them singletons, with about 28% in the top ten. The rearrangement uses TRBV12-3 or TRBV12-4 and TRBJ1-1, with D possibly matching TRBD1 (6 bases). This specimen consisted of PBMCs, mostly from graft donor cells, obtained 360 days after TCRalphabeta/CD19-depleted stem cell transplant. This sequence was found in a boy less than two years old who had a stem cell transplant for SCID, so the T cells may come from the graft donor. CDR3 nucleotides: TGTGCCAGCAGTTTTGGTTCAGGGGTCGTTCTGAACACTGAAGCTTTCTTT. It yields the protein CASSFGSGVVLNTEAFF.